Below, 9 T cell receptor beta chains from the same sample are listed, as sequenced in a study of regulatory T cells in long-lasting Graves disease. Time point noted: newly diagnosed GD, antithyroid drugs for less than 3 months. The TCR library was prepared using RNA isolated from PBMCs. Building of the TCR beta libraries involved iRepertoire HTBI primers and Arm-PCR of CDR3 regions. TCRdb analysed the multiplex PCR reads with MiXCR anew, one entry per CDR3 protein. The sample has approximately 460,000 distinct CDR3 sequences, roughly 17% seen once. This same sample was also taken into another study, of T cells in Graves' hyperthyroidism and ophthalmopathy.

This specimen was peripheral blood mononuclear cells (PBMCs), taken at new diagnosis, from a patient treated with antithyroid drugs. The receptors were sampled from a woman in her 30s with Graves disease.

This clonotype was seen more than once but under ten times. This chain connects TRBV6-5 to TRBJ2-3; D unclear. The ends were cut back, 2 bases at V and 2 bases at J, with 11 bases in the middle. CDR1 is MNHEY and CDR2 is SVGAGI in the germline V gene. The CDR3 spans 15 residues. CDR3 coding DNA: TGTGCCAGCAGTTACATGCCCGTAAACACAGATACGCAGTATTTT. It specifies CASSYMPVNTDTQYF.

As concerns this clonotype: A read error may explain this, as a much larger clone is one base away. The chain links TRBV7-9 to TRBJ2-1, with 9 bases matching TRBD2. The V gene end was trimmed by 2 bases and the J gene end by 5 bases; junction bases not matched to a gene: 13. Germline assignment: CDR1 SEHNR and CDR2 FQNEAQ (reference sequence). The length of the CDR3 is 18 residues. The CDR3: CASSLNKRREGNHNEQFF. CDR3 in DNA: TGTGCCAGCAGCTTAAACAAGAGGCGGGAGGGTAACCACAATGAGCAGTTCTTC.

This clonotype has just a few counts. The V and J genes are TRBV10-3 and TRBJ1-1; D not resolved. Germline V gives CDR1 ENHRY, CDR2 SYGVKD. Trimming removed 6 bases from V and 1 base from J, with 6 bases in between. The CDR3 runs to 12 residues. CDR3 DNA: TGTGCCATCAGAGCTGGGAACACTGAAGCTTTCTTT. This gives the protein CAIRAGNTEAFF.

In its sample, this clonotype was seen many times. The V gene is TRBV27, the J gene TRBJ1-2; D call uncertain. This CDR3 contains 14 residues. Germline V lookup: CDR1 MNHEY, CDR2 SMNVEV (reference sequence). With 7 bases removed from V and 4 bases from J, the gap between germline ends came to 16 bases. CDR3 protein: CASTSTRGIYGYTF. CDR3 coding DNA: TGTGCCAGCACCTCTACCCGGGGTATCTATGGCTACACCTTC.

This clonotype was observed many times. The chain is built from TRBV6-1 and TRBJ2-1; 11 positions match TRBD1. CDR1 MNHNS and CDR2 SASEGT come from the germline V gene. CDR3 size: 14 residues. Trimming at V came to 7 bases and at J to 8 bases, leaving 7 bases not matched to a gene. CDR3 residues: CASTPRTGGDEQFF. The CDR3 DNA is TGTGCCAGCACCCCCCGGACAGGGGGCGATGAGCAGTTCTTC.

The table lists this clonotype with many counts. The chain joins TRBV20-1 to TRBJ1-1; no firm D call. Trimming cost V 0 bases and J 0 bases, with 14 bases left between them. The CDR3 spans 16 residues. Germline CDR1 reads DFQATT; CDR2 reads SNEGSKA (reference sequence). The CDR3 sequence: CSARDKRLLMNTEAFF. CDR3 sequence (DNA): TGCAGTGCTAGAGATAAGAGACTGCTCATGAACACTGAAGCTTTCTTT.

This clonotype was seen ten or more times. The V call is TRBV10-3, the J call TRBJ2-7, with 10 bases lining up with TRBD2. Trimming removed 0 bases from V and 5 bases from J; junction bases left unmatched: 4. This CDR3 has 15 amino acids. Germline values: CDR1 ENHRY, CDR2 SYGVKD. The CDR3 protein is CAISESASGSHEQYF. The CDR3 nucleotides read TGTGCCATCAGTGAGTCGGCTAGCGGGAGCCACGAGCAGTACTTC.

This clonotype was detected ten times or more. V gene TRBV6-1 combines with J gene TRBJ2-2; 13 bases are a match to TRBD2. Germline CDR1 and CDR2: MNHNS and SASEGT. CDR3 length equals 17 residues. The V segment lost 5 bases and the J segment 3 bases; nucleotides outside the gene matches: 6. CDR3 in amino acids: CASSRLAGGFDTGELFF. For the CDR3, the DNA is TGTGCCAGCAGTCGACTAGCGGGAGGTTTTGACACCGGGGAGCTGTTTTTT.

This clonotype was counted ten times or more. The V and J genes are TRBV11-2 and TRBJ1-2; the D is unclear. V was trimmed by 4 bases and J by 8 bases, leaving 14 bases between them. The CDR3 extends over 13 amino acids. In germline, CDR1 is SGHAT, CDR2 FQNNGV. The DNA of the CDR3 is TGTGCCAGCAGCTCCACCCGCCGTGAGGGCTACACCTTC. It is translated as CASSSTRREGYTF.